This TCR beta chain is drawn from a study of shared clonotypes between healthy human individuals (dated by TCRdb to between 2020 and 2021). Background for the entire study: The cohort included a few men and a couple of women between 18 and 49 years of age. For each donor, CD4 naive and CD4 memory were each run on three plates, CD8 naive on two plates, and CD8 memory on one plate. To estimate repertoire size and how much clonotypes are shared between individuals, the study performed deep sequencing of blood TCR repertoires from about 5 healthy adults. To increase sequencing depth and limit assay-specific biases, TCR repertoire library preparation and sequencing were carried out by different laboratories using diverse techniques. Per donor, leukapheresis produced somewhere between about 0.94 and 9.5 billion PBMCs.

Points on this clone: There is no known antigen for this receptor. Qualities for individual bases were not recorded, and no much larger clone is one base off.

Using the deep immunoSEQ assay, TCR CDR3 regions were amplified from genomic DNA by multiplex PCR. Extracted genomic DNA from each cell subset was distributed evenly across all wells of several immunoSEQ 96-well plates, and each plate was treated as a replicate. For sorted subsets, each replicate PCR was loaded with approximately 0.2 ug genomic DNA, equivalent to some 31,000 T cell genomes. Purified libraries were quantified with a Qubit 3.0 fluorometer, sized on a Bioanalyzer 2100, and re-quantified with the KAPA Library Quantification kit. Every immunoSEQ 96-well plate was sequenced on a dedicated single-read 150-cycle Illumina NextSeq 550 flow cell. Per the original workflow: Because the immunoSEQ output held only junctional sequences and lacked quality scores, the filtering could not match the filtering applied to full-length reads. To assign V/J genes and CDR3, sequences were annotated against IMGT germline references using PyIR, a Python wrapper for IgBLAST v1.9. Reads with weak V/J assignments (E-value above 1e-6), missing CDR3, stop codons, out-of-frame junctions, or ambiguous translated residues were removed. A V3J clonotype was defined by an identical inferred V gene, J gene, and CDR3 amino acid sequence. Percentage overlap between repertoires was calculated by dividing the number of shared unique clonotypes by the size of the smaller repertoire. RTK rarefaction, the Chao1 estimator, and Recon v2.1 estimates of unobserved clonotypes were used to assess repertoire richness. Generation probabilities were computed with OLGA for all TCRbeta clonotypes obtained by the gDNA method from a handful of donors. TCRdb mirrors the immuneACCESS table, restricted to in-frame sequences. Some clones are absent from its copies; in checked studies, under half trace to an unresolved V gene, and the reason for the others is unknown. The DNA gave D and trimming, while V, J and clone size come from that table. This sample comprises about 2.4 million clones, more than 85% of them detected only once. 0.36% of the sample belongs to the ten largest clones.

Healthy HIV-negative adults with no recently reported acute infections or vaccinations were included as donors. All donors were Caucasian adults living in Nashville, Tennessee, USA. CD4+ T cells were enriched by magnetic negative selection; naive cells were then positively selected on CD45RA, and the negative fraction formed the memory subset. After blood collection by leukapheresis, PBMCs were isolated using Ficoll-Histopaque density gradient centrifugation and then cryopreserved in the vapor phase of liquid nitrogen. Purity and quantity of every magnetically sorted T cell population were checked by analytical flow cytometry. Genomic DNA was isolated from each sorted fraction and quantified by UV absorbance on a Nanodrop 2000c. From the cysteine up to the phenylalanine, the CDR3 has a length of 16 residues. Only CDR3 DNA is held: 48 bases, read in frame from base 1. V ends up 5 bases short and J 0 bases short, with an unmatched junction base count of 6. Via the germline V gene (reference sequence), CDR1 is MNHEY and CDR2 SMNVEV.

The investigation overall reported the following: Naive subsets generally had larger estimated clonotype richness than memory subsets did. Sampling was restricted to blood, and TCR repertoires in tissue are likely to differ from TCR repertoires in blood. Pairwise subsampling indicated that sequencing depth was expected to affect the degree of clonotype sharing among donors. About 4.5% of naive CD4, 3.5% of naive CD8, 2.3% of memory CD4, and around 0.4% of memory CD8 clonotypes were shared across a few donors. Even with the large sequencing depth, rarefaction of the sorted-subset datasets indicated that sequencing was incomplete. The small number of donors limited the genetic and exposure-history diversity represented. Clonotypes shared by all four sorted-subset donors showed higher generation probabilities than non-shared clonotypes.

What was sequenced was naive CD4+ T cells from PBMCs. The cell subset or site label corresponds to: CD45RA+ positively selected. This TCR derives from a man in his late teens or twenties in good health. Some clones in this sample may be carry-over from other donors' samples. The receptor chain draws on TRBV27 and TRBJ2-5; 10 nucleotides in the junction match TRBD2. The base sequence is TGTGCCAGCAGTCCAAGACTAGCGGGTCACCAAGAGACCCAGTACTTC. The resulting protein is CASSPRLAGHQETQYF.